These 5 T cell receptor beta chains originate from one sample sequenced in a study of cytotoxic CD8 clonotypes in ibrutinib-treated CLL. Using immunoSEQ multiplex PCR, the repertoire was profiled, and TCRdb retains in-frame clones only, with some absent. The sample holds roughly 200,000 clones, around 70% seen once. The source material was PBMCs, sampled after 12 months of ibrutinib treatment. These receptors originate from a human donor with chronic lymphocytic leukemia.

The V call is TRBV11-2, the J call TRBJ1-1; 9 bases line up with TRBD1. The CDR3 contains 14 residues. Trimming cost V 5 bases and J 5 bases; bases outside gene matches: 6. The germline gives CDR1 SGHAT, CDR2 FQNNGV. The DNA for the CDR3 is TGTGCCAGCAGCCTACAGGGGGCCAGGACTGAAGCTTTCTTT. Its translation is CASSLQGARTEAFF.

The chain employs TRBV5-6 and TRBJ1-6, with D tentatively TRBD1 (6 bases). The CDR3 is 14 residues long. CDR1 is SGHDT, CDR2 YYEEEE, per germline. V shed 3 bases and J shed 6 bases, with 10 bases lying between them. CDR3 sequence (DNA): TGTGCCAGCAGCTGGGGGCCAGTTAATTCACCCCTCCACTTT. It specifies CASSWGPVNSPLHF.

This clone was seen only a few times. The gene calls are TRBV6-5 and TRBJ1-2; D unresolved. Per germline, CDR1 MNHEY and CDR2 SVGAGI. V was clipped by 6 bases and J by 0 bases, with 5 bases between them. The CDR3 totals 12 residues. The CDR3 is CASSPANYGYTF. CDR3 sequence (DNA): TGTGCCAGCAGCCCCGCTAACTATGGCTACACCTTC.

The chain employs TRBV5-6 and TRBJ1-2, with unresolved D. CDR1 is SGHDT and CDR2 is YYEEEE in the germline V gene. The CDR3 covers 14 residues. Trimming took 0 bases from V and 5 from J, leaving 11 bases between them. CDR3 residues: CASSLARIGYGYTF. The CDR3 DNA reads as TGTGCCAGCAGCTTGGCACGGATAGGGTATGGCTACACCTTC.

The CDR3 DNA sequence: TGCGCCAGCAGCGACCCGGGACCGAACACTGAAGCTTTCTTT. Its translation: CASSDPGPNTEAFF. This chain connects TRBV5-1 to TRBJ1-1, with D perhaps matching TRBD1 (5 bases). Trimming cost V 4 bases and J 1 base, with 11 bases left between them. The germline CDR1 and CDR2 sequences are SGHRS and YFSETQ. The CDR3 totals 14 residues.